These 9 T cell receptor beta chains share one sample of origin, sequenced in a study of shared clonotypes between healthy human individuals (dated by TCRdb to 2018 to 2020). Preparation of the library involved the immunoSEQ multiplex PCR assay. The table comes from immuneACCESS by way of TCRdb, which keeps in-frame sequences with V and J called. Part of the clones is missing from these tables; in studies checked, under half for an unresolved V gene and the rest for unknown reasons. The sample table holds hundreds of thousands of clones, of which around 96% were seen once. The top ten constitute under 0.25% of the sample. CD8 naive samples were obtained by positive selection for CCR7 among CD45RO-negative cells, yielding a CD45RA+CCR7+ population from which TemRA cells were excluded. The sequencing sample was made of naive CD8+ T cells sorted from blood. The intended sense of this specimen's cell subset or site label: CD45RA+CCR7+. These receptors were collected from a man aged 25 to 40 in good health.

CDR3 nucleotides: TGTGCCAGCTCACCAACGTCGGGACTAGCGGAGACAGATACGCAGTATTTT. Residues: CASSPTSGLAETDTQYF. The rearrangement uses TRBV18 and TRBJ2-3; TRBD2 matches at 11 bases. V shed 2 bases and J 3 bases; nucleotides not matched to a gene: 7. CDR1 KGHSH and CDR2 LQKENI come from the germline V gene. This CDR3 contains 17 residues.

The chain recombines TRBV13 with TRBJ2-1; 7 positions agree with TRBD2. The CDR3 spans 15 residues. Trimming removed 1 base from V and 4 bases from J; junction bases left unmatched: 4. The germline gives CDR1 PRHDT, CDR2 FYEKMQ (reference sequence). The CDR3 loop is CASSLESSGYNEQFF. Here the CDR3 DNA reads TGTGCCAGCAGCTTAGAATCTAGCGGTTACAATGAGCAGTTCTTC.

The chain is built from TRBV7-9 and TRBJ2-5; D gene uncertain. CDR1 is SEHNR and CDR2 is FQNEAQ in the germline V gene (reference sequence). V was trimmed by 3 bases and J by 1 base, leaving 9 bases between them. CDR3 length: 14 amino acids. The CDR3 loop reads CASSFIGSQETQYF. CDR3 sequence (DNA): TGTGCCAGCAGCTTTATAGGGTCCCAAGAGACCCAGTACTTC.

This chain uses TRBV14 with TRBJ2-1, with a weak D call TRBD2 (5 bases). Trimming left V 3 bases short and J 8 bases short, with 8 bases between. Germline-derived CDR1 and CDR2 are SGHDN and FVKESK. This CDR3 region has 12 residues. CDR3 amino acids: CASSQRTYEQFF. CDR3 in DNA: TGTGCCAGCAGCCAGAGGACTTATGAGCAGTTCTTC.

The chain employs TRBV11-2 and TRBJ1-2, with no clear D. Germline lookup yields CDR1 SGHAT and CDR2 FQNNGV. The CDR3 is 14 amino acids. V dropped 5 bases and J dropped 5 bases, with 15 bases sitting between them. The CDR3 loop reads CASSITAAEYGYTF. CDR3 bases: TGTGCCAGCAGCATCACAGCGGCTGAGTATGGCTACACCTTC.

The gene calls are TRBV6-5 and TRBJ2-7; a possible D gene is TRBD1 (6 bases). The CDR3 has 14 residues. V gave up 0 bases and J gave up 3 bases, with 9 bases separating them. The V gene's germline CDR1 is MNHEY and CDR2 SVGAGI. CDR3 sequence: CASSYSSTGYEQYF. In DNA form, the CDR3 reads TGTGCCAGCAGTTACTCGTCGACAGGCTACGAGCAGTACTTC.

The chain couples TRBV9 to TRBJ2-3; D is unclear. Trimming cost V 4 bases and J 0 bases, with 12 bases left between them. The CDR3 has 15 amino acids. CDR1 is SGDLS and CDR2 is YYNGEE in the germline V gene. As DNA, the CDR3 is TGTGCCAGCAGCAACACCCGGCGTAGCACAGATACGCAGTATTTT. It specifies CASSNTRRSTDTQYF.

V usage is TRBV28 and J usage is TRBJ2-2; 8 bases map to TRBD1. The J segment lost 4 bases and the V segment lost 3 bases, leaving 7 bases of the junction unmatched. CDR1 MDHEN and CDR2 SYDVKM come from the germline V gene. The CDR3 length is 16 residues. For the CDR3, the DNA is TGTGCCAGCAGTTTCCCCGGGACAGGACTCACCGGGGAGCTGTTTTTT. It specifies CASSFPGTGLTGELFF.

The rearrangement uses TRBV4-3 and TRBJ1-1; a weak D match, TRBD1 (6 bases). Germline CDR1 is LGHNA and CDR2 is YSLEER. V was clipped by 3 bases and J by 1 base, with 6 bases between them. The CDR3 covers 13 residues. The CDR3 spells CASSQDRNTEAFF. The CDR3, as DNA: TGCGCCAGCAGCCAGGACAGGAACACTGAAGCTTTCTTT.